The clone carrying this TCR beta chain showed up just a few times. TCRbeta library preparation incorporated unique molecular identifiers. MiXCR, run by TCRdb on the PCR reads, gives a single entry per CDR3 protein. This table holds approximately 270,000 distinct CDR3 sequences, more than 9% found once. Trimming took off 6 bases at V and 3 bases at J, with 11 bases between the two ends. The germline gives CDR1 MGHDK, CDR2 SYGVNS. The CDR3 has 14 amino acids. This entry comes from a study of T-cell reconstitution after alpha-beta-depleted transplantation in children. J is TRBJ2-2 and V is TRBV25-1; D perhaps matches TRBD1 (6 bases). The sequenced sample was PBMCs from the stem cell graft donor, obtained from the stem cell graft. This receptor was obtained from a human donor who donated a stem cell graft to a child with SCID. CDR3 protein: CASRGQRYTGELFF. The CDR3, as DNA: TGTGCCAGCAGAGGACAGAGGTACACCGGGGAGCTGTTTTTT.